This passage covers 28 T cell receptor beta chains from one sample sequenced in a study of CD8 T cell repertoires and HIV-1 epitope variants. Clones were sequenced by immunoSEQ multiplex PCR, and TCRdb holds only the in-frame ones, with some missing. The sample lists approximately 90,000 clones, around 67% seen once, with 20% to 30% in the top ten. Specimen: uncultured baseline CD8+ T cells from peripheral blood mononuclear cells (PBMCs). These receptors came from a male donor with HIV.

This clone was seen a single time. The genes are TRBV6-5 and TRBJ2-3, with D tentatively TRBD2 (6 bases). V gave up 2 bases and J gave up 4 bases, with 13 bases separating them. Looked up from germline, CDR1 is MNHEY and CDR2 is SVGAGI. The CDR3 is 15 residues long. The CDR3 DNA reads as TGTGCCAGCAGTTACAACAGCCCTAGCGCAGATACGCAGTATTTT. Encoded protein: CASSYNSPSADTQYF.

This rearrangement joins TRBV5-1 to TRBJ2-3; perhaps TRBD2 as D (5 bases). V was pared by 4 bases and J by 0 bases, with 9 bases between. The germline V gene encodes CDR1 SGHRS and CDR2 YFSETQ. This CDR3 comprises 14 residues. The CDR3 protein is CASSPDSSTDTQYF. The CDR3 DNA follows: TGCGCCAGCAGCCCGGACTCGAGCACAGATACGCAGTATTTT.

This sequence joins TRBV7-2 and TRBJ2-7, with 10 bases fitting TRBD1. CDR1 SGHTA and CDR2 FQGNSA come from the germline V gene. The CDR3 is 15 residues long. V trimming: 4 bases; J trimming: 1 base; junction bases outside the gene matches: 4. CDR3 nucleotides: TGTGCCAGCAGCTCCGACAGGGGGCGTTCCTACGAGCAGTACTTC. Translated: CASSSDRGRSYEQYF.

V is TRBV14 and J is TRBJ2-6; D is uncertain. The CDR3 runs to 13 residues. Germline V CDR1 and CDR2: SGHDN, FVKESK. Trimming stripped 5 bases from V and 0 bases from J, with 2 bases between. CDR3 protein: CASSNSGANVLTF. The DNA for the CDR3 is TGTGCCAGCAGCAACTCTGGGGCCAACGTCCTGACTTTC.

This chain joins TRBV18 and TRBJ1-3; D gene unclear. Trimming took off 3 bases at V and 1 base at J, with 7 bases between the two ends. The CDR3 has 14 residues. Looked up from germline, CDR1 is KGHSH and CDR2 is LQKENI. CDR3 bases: TGTGCCAGCTCACCGGGGTTATCTGGAAACACCATATATTTT. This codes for CASSPGLSGNTIYF.

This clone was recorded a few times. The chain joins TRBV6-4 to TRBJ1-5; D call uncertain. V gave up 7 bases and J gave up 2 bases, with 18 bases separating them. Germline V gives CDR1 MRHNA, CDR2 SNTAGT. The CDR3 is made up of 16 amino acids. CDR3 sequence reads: CASKAEKANGNQPQHF. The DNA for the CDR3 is TGTGCCAGCAAGGCCGAGAAGGCCAATGGCAATCAGCCCCAGCATTTT.

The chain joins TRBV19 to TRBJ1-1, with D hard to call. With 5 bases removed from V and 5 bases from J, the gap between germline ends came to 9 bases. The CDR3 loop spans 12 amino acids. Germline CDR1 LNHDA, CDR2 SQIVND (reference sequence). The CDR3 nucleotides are TGTGCCAGTAGTCCCGAAGGGACTGAAGCTTTCTTT. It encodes CASSPEGTEAFF.

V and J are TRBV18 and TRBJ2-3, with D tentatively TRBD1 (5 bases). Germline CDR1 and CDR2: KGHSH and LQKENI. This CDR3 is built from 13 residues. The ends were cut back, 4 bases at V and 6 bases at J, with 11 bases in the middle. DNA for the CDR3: TGTGCCAGCTCACTTGGCAGGGCGGATACGCAGTATTTT. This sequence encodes CASSLGRADTQYF.

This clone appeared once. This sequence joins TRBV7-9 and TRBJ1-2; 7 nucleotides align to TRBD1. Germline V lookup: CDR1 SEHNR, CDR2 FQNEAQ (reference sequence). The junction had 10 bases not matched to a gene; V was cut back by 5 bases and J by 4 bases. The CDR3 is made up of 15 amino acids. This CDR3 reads CASSNSGQLFYGYTF. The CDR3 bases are TGTGCCAGCAGCAACTCGGGACAGCTCTTCTATGGCTACACCTTC. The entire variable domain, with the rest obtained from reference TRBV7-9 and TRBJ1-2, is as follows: DTGVSQNPRHKITKRGQNVTFRCDPISEHNRLYWYRQTLGQGPEFLTYFQNEAQLEKSRLLSDRFSAERPKGSFSTLEIQRTEQGDSAMYLCASSNSGQLFYGYTFGSGTRLTVV.

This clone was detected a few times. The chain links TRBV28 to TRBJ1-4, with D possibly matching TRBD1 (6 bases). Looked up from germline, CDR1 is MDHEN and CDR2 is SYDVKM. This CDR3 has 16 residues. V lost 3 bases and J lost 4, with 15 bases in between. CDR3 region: CASSLATRGGNEKLFF. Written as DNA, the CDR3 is TGTGCCAGCAGTTTGGCAACAAGAGGGGGTAATGAAAAACTGTTTTTT.

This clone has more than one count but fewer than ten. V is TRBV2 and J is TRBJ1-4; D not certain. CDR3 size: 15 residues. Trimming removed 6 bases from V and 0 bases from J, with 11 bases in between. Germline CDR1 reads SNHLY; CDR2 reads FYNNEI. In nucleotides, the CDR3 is TGTGCCAGCAGAGGCCATGAGGCAACTAATGAAAAACTGTTTTTT. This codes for CASRGHEATNEKLFF.

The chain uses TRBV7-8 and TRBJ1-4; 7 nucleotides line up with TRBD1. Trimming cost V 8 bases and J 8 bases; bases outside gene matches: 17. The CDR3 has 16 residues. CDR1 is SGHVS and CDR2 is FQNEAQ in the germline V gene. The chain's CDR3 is CASSPGTALRREKLFF. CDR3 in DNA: TGTGCCAGCTCCCCCGGGACAGCCTTAAGAAGAGAAAAACTGTTTTTT. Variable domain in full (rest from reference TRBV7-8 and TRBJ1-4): GAGVSQSPRYKVAKRGQDVALRCDPISGHVSLFWYQQALGQGPEFLTYFQNEAQLDKSGLPSDRFFAERPEGSVSTLKIQRTQQEDSAVYLCASSPGTALRREKLFFGSGTQLSVL.

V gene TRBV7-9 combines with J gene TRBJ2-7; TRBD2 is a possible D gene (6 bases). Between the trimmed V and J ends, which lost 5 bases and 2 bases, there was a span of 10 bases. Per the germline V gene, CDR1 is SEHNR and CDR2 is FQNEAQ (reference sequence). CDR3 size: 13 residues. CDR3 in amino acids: CASSEGRTYEQYF. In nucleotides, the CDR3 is TGTGCCAGCAGCGAGGGGAGGACCTACGAGCAGTACTTC.

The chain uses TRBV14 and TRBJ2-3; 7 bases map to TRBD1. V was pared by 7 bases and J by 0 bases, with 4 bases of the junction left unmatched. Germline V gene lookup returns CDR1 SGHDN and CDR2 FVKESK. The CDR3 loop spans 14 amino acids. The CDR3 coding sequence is TGTGCCAGCAAAGGACAGGTTAGCACAGATACGCAGTATTTT. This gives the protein CASKGQVSTDTQYF.

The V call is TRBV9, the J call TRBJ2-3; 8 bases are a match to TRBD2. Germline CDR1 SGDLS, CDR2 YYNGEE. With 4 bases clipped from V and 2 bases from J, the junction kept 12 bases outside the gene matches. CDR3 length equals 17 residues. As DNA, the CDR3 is TGTGCCAGCAGCTCCCCGGGGGGGCGCTTACTCACAGATACGCAGTATTTT. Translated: CASSSPGGRLLTDTQYF.

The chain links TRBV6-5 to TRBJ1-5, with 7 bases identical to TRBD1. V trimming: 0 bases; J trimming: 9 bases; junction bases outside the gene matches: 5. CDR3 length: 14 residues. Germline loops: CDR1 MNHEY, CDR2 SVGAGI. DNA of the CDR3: TGTGCCAGCAGTTACTCCGGGACAGCGGGGCCCCAGCATTTT. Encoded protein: CASSYSGTAGPQHF.

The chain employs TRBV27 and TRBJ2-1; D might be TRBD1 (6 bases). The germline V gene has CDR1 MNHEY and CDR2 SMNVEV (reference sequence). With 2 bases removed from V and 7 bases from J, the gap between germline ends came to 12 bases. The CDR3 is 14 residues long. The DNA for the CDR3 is TGTGCCAGCAGTTTAGGCAACAGGGCGAATGAGCAGTTCTTC. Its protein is CASSLGNRANEQFF.

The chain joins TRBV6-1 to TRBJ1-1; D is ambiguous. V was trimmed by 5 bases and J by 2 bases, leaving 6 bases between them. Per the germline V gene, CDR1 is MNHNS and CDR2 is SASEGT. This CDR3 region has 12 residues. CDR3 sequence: CASSNPNTEAFF. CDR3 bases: TGTGCCAGCAGTAATCCCAACACTGAAGCTTTCTTT.

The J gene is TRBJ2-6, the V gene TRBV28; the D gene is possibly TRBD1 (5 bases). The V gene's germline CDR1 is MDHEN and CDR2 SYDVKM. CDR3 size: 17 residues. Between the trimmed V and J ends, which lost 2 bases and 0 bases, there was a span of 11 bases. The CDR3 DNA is TGTGCCAGCAGTTTACACAGGAAGGGCTCTGGGGCCAACGTCCTGACTTTC. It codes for CASSLHRKGSGANVLTF. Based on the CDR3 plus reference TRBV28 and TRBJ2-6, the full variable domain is DVKVTQSSRYLVKRTGEKVFLECVQDMDHENMFWYRQDPGLGLRLIYFSYDVKMKEKGDIPEGYSVSREKKERFSLILESASTNQTSMYLCASSLHRKGSGANVLTFGAGSRLTVL.

CDR3 in DNA: TGTGCCAGCTCACCCTACAGGGTGTCGTGGGAGACCCAGTACTTC. Translating gives CASSPYRVSWETQYF. V usage is TRBV18 and J usage is TRBJ2-5, with D possibly matching TRBD1 (6 bases). The germline gives CDR1 KGHSH, CDR2 LQKENI. V was clipped by 3 bases and J by 5 bases, with 16 bases between them. The CDR3 is 15 amino acids.

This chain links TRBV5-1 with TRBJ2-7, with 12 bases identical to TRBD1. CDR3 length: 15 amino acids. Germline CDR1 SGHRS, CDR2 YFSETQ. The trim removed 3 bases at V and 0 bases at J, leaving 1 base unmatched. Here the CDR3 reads CASSWGQGASYEQYF. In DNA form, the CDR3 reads TGCGCCAGCAGCTGGGGACAGGGGGCCTCCTACGAGCAGTACTTC.

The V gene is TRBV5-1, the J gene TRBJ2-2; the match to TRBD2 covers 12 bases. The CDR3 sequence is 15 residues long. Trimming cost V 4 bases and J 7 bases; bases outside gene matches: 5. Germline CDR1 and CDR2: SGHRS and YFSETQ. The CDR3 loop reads CASSLGLAGSGELFF. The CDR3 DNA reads TGCGCCAGCAGCCTGGGACTAGCGGGTAGCGGGGAGCTGTTTTTT.

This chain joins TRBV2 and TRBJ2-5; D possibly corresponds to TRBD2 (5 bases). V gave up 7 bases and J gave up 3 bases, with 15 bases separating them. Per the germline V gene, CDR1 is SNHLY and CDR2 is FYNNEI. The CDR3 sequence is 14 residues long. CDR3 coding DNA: TGTGCCAGCAAGAAGACTAACGGGGAAGAGACCCAGTACTTC. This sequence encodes CASKKTNGEETQYF.

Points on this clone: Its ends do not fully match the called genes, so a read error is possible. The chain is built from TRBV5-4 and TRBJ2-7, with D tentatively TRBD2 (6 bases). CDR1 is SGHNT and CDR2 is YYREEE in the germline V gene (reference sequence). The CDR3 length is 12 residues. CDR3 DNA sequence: TGTGCCAGCAGCCCCGTTCCCGGGACTTGGAACTTC. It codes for CASSPVPGTWNF.

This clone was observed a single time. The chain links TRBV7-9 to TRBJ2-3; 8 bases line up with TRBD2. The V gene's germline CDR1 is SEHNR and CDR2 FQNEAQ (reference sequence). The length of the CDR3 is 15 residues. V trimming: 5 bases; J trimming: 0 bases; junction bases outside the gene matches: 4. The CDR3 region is CASSHTSGSTDTQYF. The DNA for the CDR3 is TGTGCCAGCAGCCACACTAGCGGAAGCACAGATACGCAGTATTTT.

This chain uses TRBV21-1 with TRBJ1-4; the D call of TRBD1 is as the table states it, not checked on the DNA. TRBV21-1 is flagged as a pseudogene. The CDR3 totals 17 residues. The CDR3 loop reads CASSKEGTGGDWEKLFF. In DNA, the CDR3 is TGTGCCAGCAGCAAAGAGGGAACAGGGGGCGACTGGGAAAAACTGTTTTTT.

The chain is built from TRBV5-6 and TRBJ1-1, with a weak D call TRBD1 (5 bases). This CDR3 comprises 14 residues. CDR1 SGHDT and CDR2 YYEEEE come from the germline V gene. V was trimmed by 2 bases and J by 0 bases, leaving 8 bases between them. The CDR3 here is CASSFDSLNTEAFF. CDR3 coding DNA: TGTGCCAGCAGCTTTGACAGTTTGAACACTGAAGCTTTCTTT.

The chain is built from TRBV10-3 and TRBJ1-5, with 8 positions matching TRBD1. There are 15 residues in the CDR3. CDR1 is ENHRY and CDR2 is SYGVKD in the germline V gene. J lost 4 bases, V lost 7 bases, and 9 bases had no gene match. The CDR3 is CAITVVTGANQPQHF. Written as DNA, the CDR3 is TGTGCCATCACCGTGGTGACAGGGGCTAATCAGCCCCAGCATTTT.